This T cell receptor beta chain stems from a study of CD8+CD57+ T cells in acquired aplastic anemia. Across the whole study: Healthy donors gave approximately 10 million reads on average for CD4+ cells.

CDR3 and TCR beta VDJ profiling relied on a genomic DNA template. Each CDR3 protein gets one entry after TCRdb re-called the reads with MiXCR. The sample consists of some 200,000 distinct CDR3 sequences, 34% of them appearing once. Comment on this clonotype: Possible read error: a much larger clone is one base away.

Germline CDR1 is SNHLY and CDR2 is FYNNEI. The CDR3 covers 12 residues. V gene TRBV2 combines with J gene TRBJ2-1; the match to TRBD2 covers 7 bases. This sequence was found in a human donor in good health, serving as a control. The sequenced sample was sorted CD4+, CD8+, or CD8+CD57+ T cells (not recorded which) from PBMCs. In nucleotides, the CDR3 is TGTGCCAGCAGACGCAGCGGGAATGAGCAGCTCTTC. This codes for CASRRSGNEQLF.